A single T cell receptor (beta chain) is shown here with its context. What it binds is unknown. The data were taken from a study of beta chain features in type 1 diabetes. Whole-study findings and limits: Researchers report that Type 1 diabetes patients had moderately but significantly shorter TCRB CDR3s across all four CD4+ subsets.

Expressed TCRB transcripts were sequenced, since all the RNA that had been isolated was reverse transcribed. The data were produced by immunoSEQ multiplex PCR, yet TCRdb's version contains in-frame clones alone and is incomplete. The table records around 250,000 clones, over 20% of them present only once. The CDR3 is 17 amino acids. Germline V gene sequence: CDR1 KGHSH, CDR2 LQKENI. V gave up 1 base and J gave up 8 bases; unmatched junction bases: 11. The receptor was isolated from a woman aged 40-49 years with type 1 diabetes. Sequenced sample: naive CD4+ T cells from blood. The V call is TRBV18, the J call TRBJ2-1; TRBD1 matches at 10 bases. The CDR3 loop reads CASSPQSGTGVPDEQFF. The CDR3 DNA reads TGTGCCAGCTCACCACAGTCCGGGACAGGGGTTCCGGATGAGCAGTTCTTC.